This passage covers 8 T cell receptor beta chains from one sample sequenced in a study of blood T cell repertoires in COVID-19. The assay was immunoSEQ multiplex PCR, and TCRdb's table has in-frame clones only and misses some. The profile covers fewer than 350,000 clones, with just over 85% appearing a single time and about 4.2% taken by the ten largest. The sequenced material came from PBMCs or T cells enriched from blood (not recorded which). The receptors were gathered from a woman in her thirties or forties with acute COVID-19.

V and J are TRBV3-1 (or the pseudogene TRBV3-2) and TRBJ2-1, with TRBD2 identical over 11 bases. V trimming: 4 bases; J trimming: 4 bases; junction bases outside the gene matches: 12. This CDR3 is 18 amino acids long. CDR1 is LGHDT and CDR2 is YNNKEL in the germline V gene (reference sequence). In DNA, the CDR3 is TGTGCCAGCAGCCCCGAAAAGAAGACTAGCGGGGATTACAATGAGCAGTTCTTC. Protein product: CASSPEKKTSGDYNEQFF.

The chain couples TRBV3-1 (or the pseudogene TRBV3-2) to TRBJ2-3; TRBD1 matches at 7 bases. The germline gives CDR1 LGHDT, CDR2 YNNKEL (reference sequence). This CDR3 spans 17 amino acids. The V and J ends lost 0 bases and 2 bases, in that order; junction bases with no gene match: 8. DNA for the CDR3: TGTGCCAGCAGCCAAGAACCGACAGGGAGACACACAGATACGCAGTATTTT. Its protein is CASSQEPTGRHTDTQYF.

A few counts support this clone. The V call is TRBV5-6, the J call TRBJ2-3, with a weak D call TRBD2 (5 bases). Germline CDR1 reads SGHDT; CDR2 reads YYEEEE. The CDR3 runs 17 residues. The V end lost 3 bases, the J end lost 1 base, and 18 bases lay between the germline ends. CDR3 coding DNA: TGTGCCAGCAGCTCCAACGGAGTCGGACTTCGCACAGATACGCAGTATTTT. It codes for CASSSNGVGLRTDTQYF.

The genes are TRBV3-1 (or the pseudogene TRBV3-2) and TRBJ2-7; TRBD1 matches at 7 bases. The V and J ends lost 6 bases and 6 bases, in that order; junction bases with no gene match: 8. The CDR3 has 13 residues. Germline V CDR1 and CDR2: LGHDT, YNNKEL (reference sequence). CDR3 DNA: TGTGCCAGCAGGCCGAACGACAGGGTCGAGCAGTACTTC. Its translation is CASRPNDRVEQYF.

The CDR3 coding sequence is TGTGCCAGCACCCACCCAGGGGGGGAGACCCAGTACTTC. Encoded protein: CASTHPGGETQYF. V is TRBV9 and J is TRBJ2-5; D might be TRBD1 (7 bases). The CDR3 consists of 13 residues. V lost 6 bases and J 5 bases, leaving 14 bases between the germline ends. CDR1 and CDR2 (germline): SGDLS, YYNGEE.

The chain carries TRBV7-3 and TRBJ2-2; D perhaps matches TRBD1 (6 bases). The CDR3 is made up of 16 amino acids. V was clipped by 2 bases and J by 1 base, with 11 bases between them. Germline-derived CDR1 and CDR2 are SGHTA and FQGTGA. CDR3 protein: CASSLFATGNTGELFF. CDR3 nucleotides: TGTGCCAGCAGCTTATTTGCGACAGGGAACACCGGGGAGCTGTTTTTT.

The CDR3 DNA sequence: TGTGCCAGCAGCTTCGCGGGGGACAATGAGCAGTTCTTC. Protein: CASSFAGDNEQFF. The J gene is TRBJ2-1, the V gene TRBV13, with 7 bases aligning to TRBD2. CDR1 and CDR2 from the germline V gene are PRHDT and FYEKMQ (reference sequence). V lost 3 bases, J lost 5 bases, and 1 base stayed unmatched. This CDR3 contains 13 residues. The variable domain in full, completed from reference TRBV13 and TRBJ2-1, reads AAGVIQSPRHLIKEKRETATLKCYPIPRHDTVYWYQQGPGQDPQFLISFYEKMQSDKGSIPDRFSAQQFSDYHSELNMSSLELGDSALYFCASSFAGDNEQFFGPGTRLTVL.

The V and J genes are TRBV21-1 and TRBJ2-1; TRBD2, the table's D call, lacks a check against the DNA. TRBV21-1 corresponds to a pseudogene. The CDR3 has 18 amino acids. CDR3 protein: CASSNPHFQREGNNEQFF. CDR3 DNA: TGTGCCAGCAGCAACCCCCATTTTCAGCGGGAGGGTAACAATGAGCAGTTCTTC.